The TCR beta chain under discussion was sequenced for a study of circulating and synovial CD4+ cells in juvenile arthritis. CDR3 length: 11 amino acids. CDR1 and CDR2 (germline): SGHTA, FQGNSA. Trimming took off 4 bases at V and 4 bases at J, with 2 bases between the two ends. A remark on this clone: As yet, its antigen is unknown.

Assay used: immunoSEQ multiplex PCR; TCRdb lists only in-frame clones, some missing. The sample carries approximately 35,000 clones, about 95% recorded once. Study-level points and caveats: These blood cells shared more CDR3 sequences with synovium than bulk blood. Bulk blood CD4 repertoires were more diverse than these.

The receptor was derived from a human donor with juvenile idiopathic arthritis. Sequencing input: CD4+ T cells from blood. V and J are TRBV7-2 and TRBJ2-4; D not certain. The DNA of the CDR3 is TGTGCCAGCAGCTCTAAAAACATTCAGTACTTC. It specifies CASSSKNIQYF.